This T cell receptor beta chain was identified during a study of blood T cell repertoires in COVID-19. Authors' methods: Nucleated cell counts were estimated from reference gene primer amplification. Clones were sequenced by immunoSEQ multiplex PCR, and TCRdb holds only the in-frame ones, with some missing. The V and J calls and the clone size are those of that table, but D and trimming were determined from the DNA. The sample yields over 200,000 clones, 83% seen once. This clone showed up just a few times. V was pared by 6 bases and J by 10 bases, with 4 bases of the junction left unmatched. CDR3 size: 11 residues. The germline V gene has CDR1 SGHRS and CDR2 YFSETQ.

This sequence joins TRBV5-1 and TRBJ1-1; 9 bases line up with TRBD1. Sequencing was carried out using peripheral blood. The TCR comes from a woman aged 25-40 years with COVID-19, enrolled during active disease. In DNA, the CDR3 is TGCGCCAGCACGGGACAGGGTACAGCTTTCTTT. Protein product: CASTGQGTAFF.